The clone carrying this T cell receptor (beta chain) was counted ten times or more. Antigen unknown. This sample is drawn from a study of T cells in Graves' hyperthyroidism and ophthalmopathy. Each 10 ml fresh peripheral blood draw supplied the PBMCs. Amplified TCR beta CDR3 regions came from RNA transcripts. A first-round RT-PCR of the TCR CDR3 used the HTBI primer set. MiXCR, run by TCRdb on the multiplex PCR reads, gives a single entry per CDR3 protein. The sample comprises a few hundred thousand distinct CDR3 sequences, approximately 20% of which are singletons, and about 3.5% rests with the top ten. Trimming took 0 bases from V and 0 from J, leaving 6 bases between them. Germline values: CDR1 SGHAT, CDR2 FQNNGV. The CDR3 has 15 amino acids. Broader study findings: Ophthalmopathy, which appeared later, was predicted by the model a median roughly 6.4 months before onset. Ophthalmopathy could be told apart from stable hyperthyroidism with a 13 V-J model.

This receptor was taken from a young woman with Graves' hyperthyroidism. Sequences were obtained from blood. The genes are TRBV11-2 and TRBJ2-4; D remains unclear. The chain's CDR3 is CASSLEPIAKNIQYF. Written as DNA, the CDR3 is TGTGCCAGCAGCTTAGAGCCTATAGCCAAAAACATTCAGTACTTC.